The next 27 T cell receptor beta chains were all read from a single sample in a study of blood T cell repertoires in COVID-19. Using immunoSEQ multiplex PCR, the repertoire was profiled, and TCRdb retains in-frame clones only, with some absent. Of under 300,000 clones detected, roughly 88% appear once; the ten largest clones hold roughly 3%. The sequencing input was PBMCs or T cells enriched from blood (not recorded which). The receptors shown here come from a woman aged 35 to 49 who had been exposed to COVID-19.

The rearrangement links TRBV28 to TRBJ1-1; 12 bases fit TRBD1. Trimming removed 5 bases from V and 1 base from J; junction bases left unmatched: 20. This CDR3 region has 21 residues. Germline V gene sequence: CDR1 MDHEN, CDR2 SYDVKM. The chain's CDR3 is CASSPSPMGYGTGGRNTEAFF. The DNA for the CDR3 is TGTGCCAGCAGTCCCTCCCCTATGGGATACGGGACAGGGGGCCGGAACACTGAAGCTTTCTTT.

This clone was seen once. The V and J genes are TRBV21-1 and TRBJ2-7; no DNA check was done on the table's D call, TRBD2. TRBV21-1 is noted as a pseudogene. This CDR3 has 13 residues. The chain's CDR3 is CASSIRPGDEQYV. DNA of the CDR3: TGTGCCAGCAGCATTCGGCCCGGGGACGAGCAGTACGTC.

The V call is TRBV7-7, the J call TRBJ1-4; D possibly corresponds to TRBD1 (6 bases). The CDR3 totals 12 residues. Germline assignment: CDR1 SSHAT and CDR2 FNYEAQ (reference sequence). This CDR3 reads CASGVNAEKLFF. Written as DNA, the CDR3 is TGTGCTTCAGGGGTTAATGCTGAAAAACTGTTTTTT.

The CDR3 loop is CASSPPGQANTGELFF. CDR3 nucleotides: TGCGCCAGCAGCCCACCGGGACAGGCGAACACCGGGGAGCTGTTTTTT. V gene TRBV5-1 combines with J gene TRBJ2-2, with TRBD1 identical over 8 bases. The CDR3 contains 16 residues. CDR1 and CDR2 (germline): SGHRS, YFSETQ. V shed 4 bases, J shed 0 bases, and the junction held 5 bases outside the gene matches.

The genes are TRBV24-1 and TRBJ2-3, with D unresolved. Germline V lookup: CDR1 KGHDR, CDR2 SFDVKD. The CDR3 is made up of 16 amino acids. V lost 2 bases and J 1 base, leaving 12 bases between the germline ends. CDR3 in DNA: TGTGCCACCAGTGATTCAGGCGTAACGGGCACAGATACGCAGTATTTT. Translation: CATSDSGVTGTDTQYF.

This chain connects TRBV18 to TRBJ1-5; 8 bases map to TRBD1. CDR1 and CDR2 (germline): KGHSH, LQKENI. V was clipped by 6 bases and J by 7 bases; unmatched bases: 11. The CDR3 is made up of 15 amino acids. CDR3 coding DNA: TGTGCCAGCTCCCAGGGTGGACAGGGTGGGCAGCCCCAGCATTTT. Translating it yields CASSQGGQGGQPQHF.

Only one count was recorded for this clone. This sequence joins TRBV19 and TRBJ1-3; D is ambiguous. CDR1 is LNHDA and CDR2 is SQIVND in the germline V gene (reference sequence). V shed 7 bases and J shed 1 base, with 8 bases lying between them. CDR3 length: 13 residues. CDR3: CASTGESGNTIYF. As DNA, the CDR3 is TGTGCCAGTACTGGGGAGTCTGGAAACACCATATATTTT.

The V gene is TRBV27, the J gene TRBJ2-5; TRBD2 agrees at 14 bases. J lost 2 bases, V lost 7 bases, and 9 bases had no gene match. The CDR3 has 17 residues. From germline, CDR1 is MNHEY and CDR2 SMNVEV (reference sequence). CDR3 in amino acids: CASKGLAGAPGQETQYF. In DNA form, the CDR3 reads TGTGCCAGCAAGGGACTAGCGGGGGCACCGGGGCAAGAGACCCAGTACTTC.

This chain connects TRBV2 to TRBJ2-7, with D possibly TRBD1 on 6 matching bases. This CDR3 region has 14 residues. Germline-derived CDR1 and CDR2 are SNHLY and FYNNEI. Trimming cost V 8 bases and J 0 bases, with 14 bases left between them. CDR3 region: CASQTGQNSYEQYF. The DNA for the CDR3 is TGTGCCAGCCAGACAGGACAGAACTCCTACGAGCAGTACTTC.

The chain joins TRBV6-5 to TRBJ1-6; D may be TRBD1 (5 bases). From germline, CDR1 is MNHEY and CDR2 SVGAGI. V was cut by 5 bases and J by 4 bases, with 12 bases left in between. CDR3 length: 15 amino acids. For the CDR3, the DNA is TGTGCCAGCAGTACCAGACAGCCATATAATTCACCCCTCCACTTT. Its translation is CASSTRQPYNSPLHF.

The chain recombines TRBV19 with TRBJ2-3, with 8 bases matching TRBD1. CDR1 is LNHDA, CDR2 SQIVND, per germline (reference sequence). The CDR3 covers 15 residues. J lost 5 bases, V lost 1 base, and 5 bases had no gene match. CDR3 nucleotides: TGTGCCAGTAGTATAGGACAGGGGAATAGAGATACGCAGTATTTT. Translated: CASSIGQGNRDTQYF.

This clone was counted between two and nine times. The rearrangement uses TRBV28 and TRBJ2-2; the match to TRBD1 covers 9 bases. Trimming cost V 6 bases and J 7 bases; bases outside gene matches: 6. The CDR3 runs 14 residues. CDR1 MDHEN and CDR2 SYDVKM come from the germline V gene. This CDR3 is CASRLQGAGGELFF. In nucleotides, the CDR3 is TGTGCCAGCAGGCTACAGGGGGCGGGCGGGGAGCTGTTTTTT.

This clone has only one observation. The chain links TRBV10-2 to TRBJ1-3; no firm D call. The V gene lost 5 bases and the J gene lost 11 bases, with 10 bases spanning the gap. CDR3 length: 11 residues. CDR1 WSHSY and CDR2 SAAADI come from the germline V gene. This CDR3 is CASSTGSAIYF. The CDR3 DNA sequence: TGCGCCAGCAGTACGGGATCCGCCATATATTTT.

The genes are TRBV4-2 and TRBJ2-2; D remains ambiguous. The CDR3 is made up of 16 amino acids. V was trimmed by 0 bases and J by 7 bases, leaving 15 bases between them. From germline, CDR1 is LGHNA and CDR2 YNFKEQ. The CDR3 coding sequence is TGTGCCAGCAGCCAAGATCTTCGGAGTTTGGGCGGGGAGCTGTTTTTT. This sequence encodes CASSQDLRSLGGELFF.

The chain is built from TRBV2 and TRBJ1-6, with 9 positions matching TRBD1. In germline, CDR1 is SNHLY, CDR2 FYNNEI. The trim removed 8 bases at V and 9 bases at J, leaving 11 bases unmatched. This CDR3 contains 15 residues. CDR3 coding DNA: TGTGCCAGCTGGGACAGGGTCGGGTTTAGTTCACCCCTCCACTTT. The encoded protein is CASWDRVGFSSPLHF.

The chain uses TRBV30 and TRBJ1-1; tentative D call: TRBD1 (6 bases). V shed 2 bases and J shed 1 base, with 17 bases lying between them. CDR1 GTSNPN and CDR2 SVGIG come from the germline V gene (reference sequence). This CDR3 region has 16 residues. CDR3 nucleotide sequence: TGTGCCTGGAGTATTCCCGGGGGGGCTGGGAACACTGAAGCTTTCTTT. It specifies CAWSIPGGAGNTEAFF. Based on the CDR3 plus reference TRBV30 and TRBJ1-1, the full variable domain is SQTIHQWPATLVQPVGSPLSLECTVEGTSNPNLYWYRQAAGRGLQLLFYSVGIGQISSEVPQNLSASRPQDRQFILSSKKLLLSDSGFYLCAWSIPGGAGNTEAFFGQGTRLTVV.

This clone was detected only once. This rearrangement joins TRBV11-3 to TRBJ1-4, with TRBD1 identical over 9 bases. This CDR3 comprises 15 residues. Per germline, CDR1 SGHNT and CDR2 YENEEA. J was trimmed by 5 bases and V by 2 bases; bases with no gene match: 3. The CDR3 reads CASSLMTGGNEKLFF. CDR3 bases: TGTGCCAGCAGCTTAATGACAGGGGGGAATGAAAAACTGTTTTTT. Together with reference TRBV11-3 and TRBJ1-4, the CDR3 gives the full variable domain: EAGVVQSPRYKIIEKKQPVAFWCNPISGHNTLYWYLQNLGQGPELLIRYENEEAVDDSQLPKDRFSAERLKGVDSTLKIQPAELGDSAVYLCASSLMTGGNEKLFFGSGTQLSVL.

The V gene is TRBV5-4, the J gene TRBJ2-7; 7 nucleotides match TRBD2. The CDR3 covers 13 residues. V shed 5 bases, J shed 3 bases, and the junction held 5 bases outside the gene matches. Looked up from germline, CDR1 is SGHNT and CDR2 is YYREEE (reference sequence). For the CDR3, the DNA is TGTGCCAGCAGACTCGCGGGGGACTACGAGCAGTACGTC. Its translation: CASRLAGDYEQYV.

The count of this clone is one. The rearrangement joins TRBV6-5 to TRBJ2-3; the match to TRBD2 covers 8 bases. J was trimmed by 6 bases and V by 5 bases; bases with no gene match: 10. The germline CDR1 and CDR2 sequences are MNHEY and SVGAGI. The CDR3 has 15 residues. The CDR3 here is CASSLAGQVWDTQYF. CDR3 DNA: TGTGCCAGCAGTCTAGCGGGCCAGGTTTGGGATACGCAGTATTTT.

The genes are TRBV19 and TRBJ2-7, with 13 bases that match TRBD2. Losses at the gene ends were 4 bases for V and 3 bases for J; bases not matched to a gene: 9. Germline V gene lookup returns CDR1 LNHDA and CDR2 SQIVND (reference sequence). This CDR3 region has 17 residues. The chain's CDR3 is CASSTRLAGGPNYEQYF. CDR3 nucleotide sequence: TGTGCCAGTAGTACAAGACTAGCGGGGGGCCCCAACTACGAGCAGTACTTC.

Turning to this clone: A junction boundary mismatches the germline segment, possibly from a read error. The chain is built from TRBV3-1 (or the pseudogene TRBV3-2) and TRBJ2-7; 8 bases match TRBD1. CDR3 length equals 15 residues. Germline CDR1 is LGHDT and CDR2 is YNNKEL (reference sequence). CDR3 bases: TGTGCCAGCACCCAAGATAGGACAGGGCTCTACGAGCAGTACTTC. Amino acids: CASTQDRTGLYEQYF.

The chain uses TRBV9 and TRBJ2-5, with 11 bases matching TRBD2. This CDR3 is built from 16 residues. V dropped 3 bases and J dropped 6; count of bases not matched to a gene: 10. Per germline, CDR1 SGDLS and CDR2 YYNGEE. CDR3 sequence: CASSEGPSGGSKTQYF. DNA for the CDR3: TGTGCCAGCAGCGAGGGACCTAGCGGGGGGTCGAAGACCCAGTACTTC.

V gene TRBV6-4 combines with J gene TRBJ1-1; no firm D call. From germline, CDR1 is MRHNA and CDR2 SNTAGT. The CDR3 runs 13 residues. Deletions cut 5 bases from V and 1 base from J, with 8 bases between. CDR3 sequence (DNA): TGTGCCAGCAGTAAGGGAGAGAACACTGAAGCTTTCTTT. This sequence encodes CASSKGENTEAFF.

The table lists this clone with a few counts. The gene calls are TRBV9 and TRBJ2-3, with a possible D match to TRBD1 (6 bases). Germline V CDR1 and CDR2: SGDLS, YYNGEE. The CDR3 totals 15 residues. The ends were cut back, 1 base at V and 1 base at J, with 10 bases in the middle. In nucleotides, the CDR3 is TGTGCCAGCAGCGTAACAGGGATGGGCACAGATACGCAGTATTTT. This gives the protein CASSVTGMGTDTQYF. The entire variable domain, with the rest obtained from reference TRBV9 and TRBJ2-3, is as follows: DSGVTQTPKHLITATGQRVTLRCSPRSGDLSVYWYQQSLDQGLQFLIQYYNGEERAKGNILERFSAQQFPDLHSELNLSSLELGDSALYFCASSVTGMGTDTQYFGPGTRLTVL.

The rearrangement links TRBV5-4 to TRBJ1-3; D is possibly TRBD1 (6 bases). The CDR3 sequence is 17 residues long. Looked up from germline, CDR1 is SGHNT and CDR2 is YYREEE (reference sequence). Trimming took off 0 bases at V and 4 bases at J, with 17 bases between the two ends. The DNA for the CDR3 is TGTGCCAGCAGCTTGGATCAGGGGAAGGGGATAGGAAACACCATATATTTT. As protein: CASSLDQGKGIGNTIYF.

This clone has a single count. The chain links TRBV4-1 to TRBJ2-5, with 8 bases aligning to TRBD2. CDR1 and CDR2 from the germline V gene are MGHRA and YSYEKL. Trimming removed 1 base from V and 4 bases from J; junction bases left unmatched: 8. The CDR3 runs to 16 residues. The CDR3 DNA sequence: TGCGCCAGCAGCCAAGTCGTAGCGGGGACGGGAGAGACCCAGTACTTC. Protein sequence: CASSQVVAGTGETQYF.

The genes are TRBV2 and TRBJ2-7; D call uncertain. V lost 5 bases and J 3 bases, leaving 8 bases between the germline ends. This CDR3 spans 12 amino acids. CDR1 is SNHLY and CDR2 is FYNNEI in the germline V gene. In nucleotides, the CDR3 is TGTGCCAGCAGTTTTAGGAGCTACGAGCAGTACTTC. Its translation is CASSFRSYEQYF.